This T cell receptor (beta chain) was obtained from a study of cytomegalovirus exposure and HLA in healthy donors. General study points: For presence/absence analyses, sequencing depth was assumed to be roughly uniform across donors. In a later analysis, TCR beta V- and J-gene trimming was associated with a missense DCLRE1C variant. Donor immune exposure was known only as CMV serostatus.

The CDR3 loop spans 14 amino acids. Germline loops: CDR1 MRHNA, CDR2 SNTAGT. With 4 bases clipped from V and 1 base from J, the junction kept 0 bases outside the gene matches. Points on this clone: Its antigen is undetermined.

The PCR made use of 60 Vbeta and 13 Jbeta primers. The method was immunoSEQ multiplex PCR; TCRdb's version includes in-frame clones alone and lacks a portion of them. The sample has about 150,000 clones; roughly 72% are singletons. The chain uses TRBV6-4 and TRBJ2-3; 9 bases align to TRBD2. This receptor was identified in a man in his forties in good health and CMV-seronegative. The material sequenced was PBMCs. The CDR3 reads CASSASGGTDTQYF. For the CDR3, the DNA is TGTGCCAGCAGTGCTAGCGGGGGCACAGATACGCAGTATTTT.